This T cell receptor beta chain was captured by sequencing in a study of shared clonotypes between healthy human individuals. The CDR3 runs to 16 residues. Between the trimmed V and J ends, which lost 5 bases and 0 bases, there was a span of 17 bases. Germline CDR1 is MNHEY and CDR2 is SMNVEV (reference sequence). Comments on this clone: Its antigen is unidentified.

Cells designated naive CD8 were CD45RO-negative and were positively selected for CCR7, with terminally differentiated effector memory CD45RA+ cells excluded. Overall study results and limits: Sampling covered nothing but blood. Tissue TCR repertoires likely differ from those found in blood.

Profiling relied on immunoSEQ multiplex PCR, and the TCRdb table lists in-frame clones only, not all of them. The data show approximately 810,000 clones, more than 85% seen once. This sequence originates from a man under 40 in good health. The genes are TRBV27 and TRBJ2-7; no clear D. Sequencing was carried out using naive CD8+ T cells sorted from blood. The CDR3 loop reads CASSALPGSISYEQYF. CDR3 nucleotide sequence: TGTGCCAGCAGTGCCCTCCCGGGTTCCATCTCCTACGAGCAGTACTTC.